Listed below are T cell receptor beta chains from one sample, sequenced in a study of patients and donors after allogeneic stem cell transplantation. TCRdb recomputed calls from the RT-PCR reads with MiXCR, one row per CDR3 protein. The profile shows roughly 940,000 distinct CDR3 sequences, more than 15% of them singletons. Sequencing was performed on blood, either unsorted or a sorted T cell fraction (not recorded which). These receptors were collected from a human donor who was either an allogeneic HSCT recipient or a stem cell or donor lymphocyte infusion donor (not recorded which). It is not recorded whose cells these are; they may come from a transplant donor. Both conserved end residues are part of each CDR3. Each record gives: D gene, V gene, J gene, clone size, CDR3 DNA, CDR3 protein. The D gene is left open where the match is weak. Not every row has a clone size; where given, it reads once, few, many or a size class.

NA	TRBV24-1	TRBJ2-5	few	TGTGCCACCAGTGATTTGAAGAGCGGGTCTTCCCAAGAGACCCAGTACTTC	CATSDLKSGSSQETQYF
NA	TRBV7-2	TRBJ2-7	NA	TGTGCCAGCAGCTTCCCTGGGGCAGGGCAATACGAGCAGTACTTC	CASSFPGAGQYEQYF
NA	TRBV7-9	TRBJ2-1	few	TGTGCCAGCAGCGCAGCCGGGACTCCATCCGATGAGCAGTTCTTC	CASSAAGTPSDEQFF
TRBD1	TRBV7-9	TRBJ1-1	NA	TGTGCCAGCAGATTGGGACAGGGGACTGAAGCTTTCTTT	CASRLGQGTEAFF
NA	TRBV10-3	TRBJ1-2	few	TGTGCCATCAGTCGTACAGGGACGGGGGAAGCTAACTATGGCTACACCTTC	CAISRTGTGEANYGYTF
NA	TRBV18	TRBJ2-7	NA	TGTGCCAGCTCTCCCCAGGGCCTAACCTCCTACGAGCAGTACTTC	CASSPQGLTSYEQYF
NA	TRBV7-6	TRBJ1-1	few	TGTGCCAGCAGTTACAGGCGGGACACTGAAGCTTTCTTT	CASSYRRDTEAFF
NA	TRBV6-5	TRBJ1-5	NA	TGTGCCAGCAGTTACTCGTTCCCACGTTCATTCCAGCCCCAGCATTTT	CASSYSFPRSFQPQHF
NA	TRBV5-1	TRBJ2-7	NA	TGCGCCAGCAGTAAGAGACAGGATTACCACGAGCAGTACTTC	CASSKRQDYHEQYF
TRBD1	TRBV27	TRBJ1-1	few	TGTGCCAGCAGGTCCGGGACAGGGCACACTGAAGCTTTCTTT	CASRSGTGHTEAFF
NA	TRBV12-3/TRBV12-4	TRBJ2-1	NA	TGTGCCAGCAGTTTACTTAGTCTCTCCTACAATGAGCAGTTCTTC	CASSLLSLSYNEQFF
TRBD1	TRBV12-3/TRBV12-4	TRBJ1-2	many	TGTGCCAGCAGCCGGGGACAGGGGGCGTATGGCTACACCTTC	CASSRGQGAYGYTF
NA	TRBV2	TRBJ1-2	NA	TGTGCCAGCACCGTGAGGCTGGGCTATGGCTACACCTTC	CASTVRLGYGYTF
TRBD2	TRBV5-1	TRBJ2-3	few	TGCGCCAGCAGCTTCGACGGGACTAGCGGTAGCACAGATACGCAGTATTTT	CASSFDGTSGSTDTQYF
TRBD2	TRBV12-3/TRBV12-4	TRBJ2-5	NA	TGTGCCAGCAGCCTGGGTCAAGGGAGGGACCAGTACTTC	CASSLGQGRDQYF
TRBD1	TRBV24-1	TRBJ1-2	many	TGTGCCACCAGTGATAAAACTCGGACAGGGAACTATGGCTACACCTTC	CATSDKTRTGNYGYTF
NA	TRBV18	TRBJ1-5	NA	TGTGCCAGCTCACCGTCCGCCTTGATTCAGGGGAGAAGCAATCAGCCCCAGCATTTT	CASSPSALIQGRSNQPQHF
NA	TRBV10-3	TRBJ1-1	few	TGTGCCATCAGCCGGTCGGACACTGAAGCTTTCTTT	CAISRSDTEAFF
TRBD2	TRBV29-1	TRBJ2-7	few	TGCAGCGGACTAGCTGTGAGCTCCTACGAGCAGTACTTC	CSGLAVSSYEQYF
NA	TRBV7-2	TRBJ2-7	NA	TGTGCCAGCAGTACCCATCAGGCTTCCCCCTACGAGCAGTACTTC	CASSTHQASPYEQYF
TRBD2	TRBV5-1	TRBJ2-1	NA	TGCGCCAGCAGCTTGCGAGGTATTGCGGGAGCGAATTACAATGAGCAGTTCTTC	CASSLRGIAGANYNEQFF
TRBD2	TRBV7-9	TRBJ2-7	few	TGTGCCAGCAGCCCGAAAGGACTAGCCCGCGAGCAGTACTTC	CASSPKGLAREQYF
NA	TRBV7-2	TRBJ2-1	few	TGTGCCAGCAGCTTAGAAATTGCCCGCCCTAATGAGCAGTTCTTC	CASSLEIARPNEQFF
NA	TRBV6-5	TRBJ2-1	few	TGTGCCAGCAGTTACTCCGAGGTTGGGTATGAGCAGTTCTTC	CASSYSEVGYEQFF
NA	TRBV6-5	TRBJ2-3	NA	TGTGCCAGCAGTTACTCTAGCTTGCGAGGAAGCACAGATACGCAGTATTTT	CASSYSSLRGSTDTQYF
TRBD1	TRBV24-1	TRBJ2-7	few	TGTGCCACCAGTGACAGTAAACAGGGGTTCGGCGAGCAGTACTTC	CATSDSKQGFGEQYF
NA	TRBV7-8	TRBJ1-2	few	TGTGCCAGCAGTCCCGACGGCGAAGCTAACTATGGCTACACCTTC	CASSPDGEANYGYTF
TRBD1	TRBV5-6	TRBJ2-1	few	TGTGCCAGCAGCGAAGACAGGGGGTGGATTGCTGAGCAGTTCTTC	CASSEDRGWIAEQFF
TRBD2	TRBV7-7	TRBJ2-1	NA	TGTGCCAGCAGCTTACCGGGAGGTGCTTTTAATGAGCAGTTCTTC	CASSLPGGAFNEQFF
NA	TRBV24-1	TRBJ1-1	few	TGTGCCACCAGTTTCGGGGGCTCGTCTGAAGCTTTCTTT	CATSFGGSSEAFF
TRBD1	TRBV28	TRBJ1-1	NA	TGTGCCAGTCAGGGGGCAGGCACTGAAGCTTTCTTT	CASQGAGTEAFF
NA	TRBV5-1	TRBJ1-2	NA	TGCGCCAGCAGCTTGGATATGGGAACTATCGGCTACACCTTC	CASSLDMGTIGYTF
TRBD2	TRBV9	TRBJ2-5	few	TGTGCCAGCAGCGTCGGGACTAGCGGGACCAGTCAAGAGACCCAGTACTTC	CASSVGTSGTSQETQYF
NA	TRBV20-1	TRBJ2-2	few	TGCAGTGCTCGGGGGGCGAAGGGGGCCGGGGAGCTGTTTTTT	CSARGAKGAGELFF
NA	TRBV6-5	TRBJ2-7	few	TGTGCCAGCAGTTATGGGATGCCTTGGCAGCAGTACTTC	CASSYGMPWQQYF
TRBD2	TRBV5-1	TRBJ2-1	few	TGCGCCAGCAGCTCTGGACTAGCTGGAGCCGGCAATGAGCAGTTCTTC	CASSSGLAGAGNEQFF
NA	TRBV10-3	TRBJ1-1	few	TGTGCCATCAGTGAGTCGGGCAGGGGAACTGAAGTTTTCTTT	CAISESGRGTEVFF
TRBD2	TRBV7-2	TRBJ2-1	NA	TGTGCCAGCAGCCCCCAACCCGGGACTAGCTTGCATGAGCAGTTCTTC	CASSPQPGTSLHEQFF
TRBD2	TRBV5-1	TRBJ2-3	few	TGCGCCAGCAGCTTAGGACTAGCGGGAGAGGATACGCAGTATTTT	CASSLGLAGEDTQYF
NA	TRBV20-1	TRBJ1-2	few	TGCAGTGCTGGAGACAGGTCTAACTATGGCTACACCTTC	CSAGDRSNYGYTF
TRBD2	TRBV20-1	TRBJ2-1	NA	TGCAGTGCTCAGACTAGCGGGGGGTCTCGCTCCTACAATGAGCAGTTCTTC	CSAQTSGGSRSYNEQFF
TRBD2	TRBV2	TRBJ2-3	few	TGTGCCAGTGGGGAGGGTACGCAGTATTTT	CASGEGTQYF
NA	TRBV5-6	TRBJ2-1	NA	TGTGCCAGCAGCCAGGCGGGCAACAATGAGCAGTTCTTC	CASSQAGNNEQFF
TRBD2	TRBV5-6	TRBJ2-3	few	TGTGCCAGCAGCCCCCCAGCGCGGGGGGGATTAGGAACAGATACGCAGTATTTT	CASSPPARGGLGTDTQYF
NA	TRBV29-1	TRBJ2-1	many	TGCAGCGTTGACCTACGGAATGAGCAGTTCTTC	CSVDLRNEQFF
NA	TRBV20-1	TRBJ1-3	few	TGCAGTGCCCCGGGGGCAGGGAAAGGAAACACCATATATTTT	CSAPGAGKGNTIYF
NA	TRBV20-1	TRBJ2-3	few	TGCAGTGCTAGAGAAGGGGGAGATACGCAGTATTTT	CSAREGGDTQYF
NA	TRBV29-1	TRBJ1-4	NA	TGCAGCGTTGAAGATCGGCAGGAAAAACTGTTTTTT	CSVEDRQEKLFF
NA	TRBV20-1	TRBJ1-6	many	TGCAGTGCTAGAGATCAGGGAAGTTATAATTCACCCCTCCACTTT	CSARDQGSYNSPLHF
TRBD1	TRBV20-1	TRBJ1-1	NA	TGCAGTGCTAGAGCCCGACAGGGGCTCACTGAAGCTTTCTTT	CSARARQGLTEAFF
NA	TRBV4-3	TRBJ1-1	few	TGCGCCAGCAGCCAAGAATCAGCAGGGTTGAGCACTGAAGCTTTCTTT	CASSQESAGLSTEAFF
NA	TRBV24-1	TRBJ2-7	many	TGTGCCACCAGTGGGACAGACTCCTACGAGCAGTACTTC	CATSGTDSYEQYF
TRBD2	TRBV7-6	TRBJ2-2	few	TGTGCCAGCAGCTCGGGACTAGCGGGATACACCGGGGAGCTGTTTTTT	CASSSGLAGYTGELFF
NA	TRBV6-5	TRBJ1-2	few	TGTGCCACCCTAGAGGGTGCCTATGGCTACACCTTC	CATLEGAYGYTF
NA	TRBV30	TRBJ1-2	NA	TGTGCCAGCGGGGGGACGAGGGGATATGGCTACACCTTC	CASGGTRGYGYTF